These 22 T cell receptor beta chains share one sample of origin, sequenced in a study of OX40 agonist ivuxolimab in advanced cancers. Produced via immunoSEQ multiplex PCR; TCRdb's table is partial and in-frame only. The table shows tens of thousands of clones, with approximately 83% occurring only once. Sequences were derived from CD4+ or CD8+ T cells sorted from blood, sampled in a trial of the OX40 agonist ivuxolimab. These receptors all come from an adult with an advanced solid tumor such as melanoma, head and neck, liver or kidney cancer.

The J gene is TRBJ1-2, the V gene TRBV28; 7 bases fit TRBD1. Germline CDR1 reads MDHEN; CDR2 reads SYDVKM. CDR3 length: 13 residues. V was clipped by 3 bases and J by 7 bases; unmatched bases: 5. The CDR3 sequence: CASSLSGGSGYTF. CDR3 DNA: TGTGCCAGCAGTTTGTCAGGGGGGTCTGGCTACACCTTC.

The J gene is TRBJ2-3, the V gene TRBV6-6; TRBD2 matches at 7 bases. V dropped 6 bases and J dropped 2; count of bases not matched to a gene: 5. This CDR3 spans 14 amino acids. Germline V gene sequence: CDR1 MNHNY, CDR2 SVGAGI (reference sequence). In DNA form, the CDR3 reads TGTGCCAGCAGACGCCGGGGGGTCACAGATACGCAGTATTTT. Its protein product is CASRRRGVTDTQYF.

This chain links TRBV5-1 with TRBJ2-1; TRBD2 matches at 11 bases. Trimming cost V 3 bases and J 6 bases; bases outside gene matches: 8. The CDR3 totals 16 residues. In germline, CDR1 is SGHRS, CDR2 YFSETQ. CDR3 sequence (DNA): TGCGCCAGCAGCTGGGCCGGGACTAGCGGATTCAATGAGCAGTTCTTC. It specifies CASSWAGTSGFNEQFF.

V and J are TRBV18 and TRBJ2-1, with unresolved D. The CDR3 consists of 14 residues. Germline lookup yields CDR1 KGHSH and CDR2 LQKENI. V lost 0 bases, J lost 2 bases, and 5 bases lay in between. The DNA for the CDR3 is TGTGCCAGCTCACCACCTGGGGCCTACAATGAGCAGTTCTTC. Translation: CASSPPGAYNEQFF. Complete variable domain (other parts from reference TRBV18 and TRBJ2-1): NAGVMQNPRHLVRRRGQEARLRCSPMKGHSHVYWYRQLPEEGLKFMVYLQKENIIDESGMPKERFSAEFPKEGPSILRIQQVVRGDSAAYFCASSPPGAYNEQFFGPGTRLTVL.

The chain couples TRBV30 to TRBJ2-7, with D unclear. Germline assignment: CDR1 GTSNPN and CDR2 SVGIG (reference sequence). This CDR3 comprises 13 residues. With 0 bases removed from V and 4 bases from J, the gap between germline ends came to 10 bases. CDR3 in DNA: TGTGCCTGGAGTGTAAGTTCTGCTTACGAGCAGTACTTC. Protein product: CAWSVSSAYEQYF.

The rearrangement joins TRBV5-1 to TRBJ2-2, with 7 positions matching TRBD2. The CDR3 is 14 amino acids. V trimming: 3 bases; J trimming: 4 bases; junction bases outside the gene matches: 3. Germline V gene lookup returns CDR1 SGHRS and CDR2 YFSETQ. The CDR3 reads CASSWEGVTGELFF. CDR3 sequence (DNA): TGCGCCAGCAGCTGGGAGGGCGTCACCGGGGAGCTGTTTTTT.

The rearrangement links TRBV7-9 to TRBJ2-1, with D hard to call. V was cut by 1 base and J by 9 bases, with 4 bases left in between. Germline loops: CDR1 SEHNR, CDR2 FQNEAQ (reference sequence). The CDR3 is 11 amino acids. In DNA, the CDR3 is TGTGCCAGCAGCTTAGTGGGTGAGCAGTTCTTC. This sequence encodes CASSLVGEQFF.

The CDR3 here is CASTSGGLRDTQYF. CDR3 nucleotides: TGTGCCAGTACTAGCGGGGGGCTGAGAGATACGCAGTATTTT. The chain recombines TRBV19 with TRBJ2-3, with 11 bases aligning to TRBD2. CDR3 length equals 14 residues. The trim removed 7 bases at V and 5 bases at J, leaving 5 bases unmatched. CDR1 LNHDA and CDR2 SQIVND come from the germline V gene (reference sequence).

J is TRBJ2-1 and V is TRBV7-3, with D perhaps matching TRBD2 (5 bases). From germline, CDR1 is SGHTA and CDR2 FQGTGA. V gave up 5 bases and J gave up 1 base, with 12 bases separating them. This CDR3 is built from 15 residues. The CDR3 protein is CASSLLSGSYNEQFF. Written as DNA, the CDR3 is TGTGCCAGCAGCCTGTTATCGGGGTCCTACAATGAGCAGTTCTTC. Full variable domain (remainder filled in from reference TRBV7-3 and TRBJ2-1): GAGVSQTPSNKVTEKGKYVELRCDPISGHTALYWYRQSLGQGPEFLIYFQGTGAADDSGLPNDRFFAVRPEGSVSTLKIQRTERGDSAVYLCASSLLSGSYNEQFFGPGTRLTVL.

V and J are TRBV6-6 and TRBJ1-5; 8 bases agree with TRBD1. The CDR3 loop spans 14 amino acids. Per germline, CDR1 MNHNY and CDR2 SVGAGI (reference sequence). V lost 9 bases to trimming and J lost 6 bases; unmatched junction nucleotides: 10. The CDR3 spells CASSSGGASQPQHF. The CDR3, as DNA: TGTGCCAGTTCTTCAGGGGGCGCGAGTCAGCCCCAGCATTTT.

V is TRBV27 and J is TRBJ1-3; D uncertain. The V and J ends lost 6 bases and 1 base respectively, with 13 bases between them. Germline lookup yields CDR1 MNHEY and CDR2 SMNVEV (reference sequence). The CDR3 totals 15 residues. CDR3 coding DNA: TGTGCCAGCAGGCAAGGGTTTAGGTCTGGAAACACCATATATTTT. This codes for CASRQGFRSGNTIYF.

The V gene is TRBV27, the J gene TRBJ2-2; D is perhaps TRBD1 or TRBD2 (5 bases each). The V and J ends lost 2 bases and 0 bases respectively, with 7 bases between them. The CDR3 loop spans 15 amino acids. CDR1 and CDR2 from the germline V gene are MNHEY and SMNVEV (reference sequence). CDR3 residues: CASSLGGTNTGELFF. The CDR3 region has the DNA TGTGCCAGCAGTTTAGGGGGAACGAACACCGGGGAGCTGTTTTTT.

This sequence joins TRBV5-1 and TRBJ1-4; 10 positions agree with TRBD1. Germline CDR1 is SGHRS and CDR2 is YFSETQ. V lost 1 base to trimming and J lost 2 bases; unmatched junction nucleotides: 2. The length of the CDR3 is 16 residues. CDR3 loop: CASSLMGQGTNEKLFF. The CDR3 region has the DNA TGCGCCAGCAGCTTGATGGGACAGGGGACTAATGAAAAACTGTTTTTT.

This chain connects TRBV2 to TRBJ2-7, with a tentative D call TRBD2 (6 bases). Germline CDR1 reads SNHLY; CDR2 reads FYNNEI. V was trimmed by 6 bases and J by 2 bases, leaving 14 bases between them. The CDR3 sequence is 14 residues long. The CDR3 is CASRDDGGPYEQYF. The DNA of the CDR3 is TGTGCCAGCAGGGACGACGGGGGACCCTACGAGCAGTACTTC. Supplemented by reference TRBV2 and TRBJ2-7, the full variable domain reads EPEVTQTPSHQVTQMGQEVILRCVPISNHLYFYWYRQILGQKVEFLVSFYNNEISEKSEIFDDQFSVERPDGSNFTLKIRSTKLEDSAMYFCASRDDGGPYEQYFGPGTRLTVT.

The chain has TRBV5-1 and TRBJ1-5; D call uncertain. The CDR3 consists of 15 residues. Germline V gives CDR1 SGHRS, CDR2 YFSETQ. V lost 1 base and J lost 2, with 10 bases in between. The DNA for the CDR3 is TGCGCCAGCAGCTTGAATGGGTGGGGCAATCAGCCCCAGCATTTT. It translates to CASSLNGWGNQPQHF.

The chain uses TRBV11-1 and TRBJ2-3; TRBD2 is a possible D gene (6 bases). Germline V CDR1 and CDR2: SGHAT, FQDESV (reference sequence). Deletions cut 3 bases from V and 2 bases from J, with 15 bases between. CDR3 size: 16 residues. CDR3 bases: TGTGCCAGCAGCTTGGGGGACTGGCTAATCACAGATACGCAGTATTTT. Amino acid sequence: CASSLGDWLITDTQYF.

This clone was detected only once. CDR3 protein: CASSSTGWAEAFF. In nucleotides, the CDR3 is TGTGCCAGCAGCTCAACCGGCTGGGCTGAAGCTTTCTTT. The rearrangement uses TRBV7-9 and TRBJ1-1; D remains unclear. From germline, CDR1 is SEHNR and CDR2 FQNEAQ (reference sequence). Trimming took 4 bases from V and 6 from J, leaving 12 bases between them. CDR3 length equals 13 residues.

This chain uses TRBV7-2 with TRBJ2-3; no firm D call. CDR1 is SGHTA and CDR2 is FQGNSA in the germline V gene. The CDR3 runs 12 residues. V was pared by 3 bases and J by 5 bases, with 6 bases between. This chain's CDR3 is CASSLGKDTQYF. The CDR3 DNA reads TGTGCCAGCAGCTTGGGGAAAGATACGCAGTATTTT.

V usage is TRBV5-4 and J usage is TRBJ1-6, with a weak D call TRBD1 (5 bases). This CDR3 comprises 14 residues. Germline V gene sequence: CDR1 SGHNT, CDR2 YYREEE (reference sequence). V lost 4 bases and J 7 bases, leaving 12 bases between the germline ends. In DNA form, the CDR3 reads TGTGCCAGCAGCGAGACGGGGGTAAATTCACCCCTCCACTTT. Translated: CASSETGVNSPLHF.

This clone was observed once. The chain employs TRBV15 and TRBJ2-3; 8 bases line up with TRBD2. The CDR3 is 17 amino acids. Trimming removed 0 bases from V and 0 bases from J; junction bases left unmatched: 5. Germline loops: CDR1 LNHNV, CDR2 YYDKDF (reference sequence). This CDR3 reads CATSRDREGRSTDTQYF. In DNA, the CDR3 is TGTGCCACCAGCAGAGATCGGGAGGGTAGGAGCACAGATACGCAGTATTTT.

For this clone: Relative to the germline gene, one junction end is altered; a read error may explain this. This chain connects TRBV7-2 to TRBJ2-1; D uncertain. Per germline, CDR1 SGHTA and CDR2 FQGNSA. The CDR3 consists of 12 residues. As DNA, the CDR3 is TGTGTCAGCAGCCCCCCGTTTGGTGAGCAGTTCTTC. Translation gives CVSSPPFGEQFF.

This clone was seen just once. The CDR3 reads CASSPPGTKNTEAFF. The CDR3 DNA is TGTGCCAGCTCACCACCGGGGACAAAGAACACTGAAGCTTTCTTT. V gene TRBV18 combines with J gene TRBJ1-1; D may be TRBD1 (6 bases). The CDR3 has 15 amino acids. The germline V gene encodes CDR1 KGHSH and CDR2 LQKENI. Deletions cut 0 bases from V and 1 base from J, with 9 bases between.